This TCR beta chain was captured in a study of cytomegalovirus exposure and HLA in healthy donors. This clone has just a few counts. CDR3 length: 16 residues. Germline CDR1 and CDR2: SGHRS and YFSETQ. V lost 4 bases, J lost 0 bases, and 16 bases lay in between. The PCR ran on 60 Vbeta and 13 Jbeta primers. Assay: immunoSEQ multiplex PCR; the TCRdb copy retains only in-frame clones and omits some. The sample comprises about 120,000 clones, approximately 8.6% of which are singletons, and around 6.1% rests with the top ten. The sequenced sample was PBMCs. The chain is built from TRBV5-1 and TRBJ1-1; possible D gene TRBD1, 6 bases. This clonotype was sampled from a woman in her forties in good health and CMV-seropositive. CDR3 protein: CASSPTGSAMNTEAFF. CDR3 sequence (DNA): TGCGCCAGCAGCCCAACAGGGTCGGCGATGAACACTGAAGCTTTCTTT.